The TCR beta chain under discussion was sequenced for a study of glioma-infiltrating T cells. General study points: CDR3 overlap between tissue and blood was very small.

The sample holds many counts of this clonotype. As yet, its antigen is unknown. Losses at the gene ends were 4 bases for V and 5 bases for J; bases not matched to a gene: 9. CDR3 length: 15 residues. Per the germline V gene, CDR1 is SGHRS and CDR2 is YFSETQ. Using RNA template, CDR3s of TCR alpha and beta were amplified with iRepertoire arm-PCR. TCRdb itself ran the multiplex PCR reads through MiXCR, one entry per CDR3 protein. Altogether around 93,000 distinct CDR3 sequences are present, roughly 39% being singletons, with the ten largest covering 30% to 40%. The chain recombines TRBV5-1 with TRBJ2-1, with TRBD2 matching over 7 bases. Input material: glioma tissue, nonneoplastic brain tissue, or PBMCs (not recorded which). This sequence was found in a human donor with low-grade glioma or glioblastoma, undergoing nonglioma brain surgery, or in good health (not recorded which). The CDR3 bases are TGCGCCAGCAGCGCCGGGACTAACATAAACAATGAGCAGTTCTTC. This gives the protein CASSAGTNINNEQFF.